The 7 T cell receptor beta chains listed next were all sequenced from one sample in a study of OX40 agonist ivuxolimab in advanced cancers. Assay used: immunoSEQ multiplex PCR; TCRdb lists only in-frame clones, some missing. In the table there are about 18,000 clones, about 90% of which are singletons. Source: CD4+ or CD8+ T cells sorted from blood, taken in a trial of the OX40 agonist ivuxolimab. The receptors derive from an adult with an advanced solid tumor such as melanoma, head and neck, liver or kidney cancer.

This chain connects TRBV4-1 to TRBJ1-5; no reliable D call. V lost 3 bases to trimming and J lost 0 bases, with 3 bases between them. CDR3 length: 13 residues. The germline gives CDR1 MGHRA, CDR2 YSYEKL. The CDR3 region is CASSHNSNQPQHF. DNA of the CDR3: TGCGCCAGCAGCCATAATAGCAATCAGCCCCAGCATTTT.

The CDR3, as DNA: TGTGCCAGCTCACCCGACGACGGGGGATACGAGCAGTACTTC. This gives the protein CASSPDDGGYEQYF. The V call is TRBV18, the J call TRBJ2-7; D possibly corresponds to TRBD2 (6 bases). V lost 3 bases, J lost 4 bases, and 13 bases lay in between. The CDR3 contains 14 residues. Germline V CDR1 and CDR2: KGHSH, LQKENI.

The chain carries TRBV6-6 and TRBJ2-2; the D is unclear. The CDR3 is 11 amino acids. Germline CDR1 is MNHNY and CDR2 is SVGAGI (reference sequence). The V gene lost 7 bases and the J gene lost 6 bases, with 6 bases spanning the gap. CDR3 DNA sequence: TGTGCCAGCACGTCGTCCGGGGAGCTGTTTTTT. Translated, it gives CASTSSGELFF.

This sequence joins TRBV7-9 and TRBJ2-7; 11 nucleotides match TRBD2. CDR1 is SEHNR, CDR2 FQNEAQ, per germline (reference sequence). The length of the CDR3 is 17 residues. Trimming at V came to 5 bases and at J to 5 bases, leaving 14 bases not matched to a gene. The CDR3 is CASSPGRATSGKDEQYF. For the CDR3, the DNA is TGTGCCAGCAGCCCCGGGCGGGCGACTAGCGGGAAGGACGAGCAGTACTTC.

In nucleotides, the CDR3 is TGCAGCGCTACAGGGGAATTAAACTACGAGCAGTACTTC. Its translation: CSATGELNYEQYF. V gene TRBV29-1 combines with J gene TRBJ2-7; 7 bases match TRBD1. Germline lookup yields CDR1 SQVTM and CDR2 ANQGSEA. CDR3 size: 13 residues. Trimming took 7 bases from V and 3 from J; bases not matched to a gene: 9.

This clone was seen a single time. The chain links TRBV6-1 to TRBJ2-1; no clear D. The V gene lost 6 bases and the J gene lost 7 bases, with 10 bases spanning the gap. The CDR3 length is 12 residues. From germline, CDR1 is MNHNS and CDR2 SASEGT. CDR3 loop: CASRLLINEQFF. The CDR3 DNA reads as TGTGCCAGCAGACTCCTCATAAATGAGCAGTTCTTC.

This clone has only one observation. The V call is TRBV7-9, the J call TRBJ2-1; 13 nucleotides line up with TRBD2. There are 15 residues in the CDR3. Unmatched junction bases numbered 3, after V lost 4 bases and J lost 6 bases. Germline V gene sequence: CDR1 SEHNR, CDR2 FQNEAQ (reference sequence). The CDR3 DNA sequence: TGTGCCAGCAGCTCGGGACTAGCGGGACCCAATGAGCAGTTCTTC. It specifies CASSSGLAGPNEQFF.